The T cell receptor beta chain described here comes from a study of vaccination effects on CD4 cells after COVID-19 (dated by TCRdb to 2021 to 2024). Context from the whole study: Each participant got two doses of an mRNA SARS-CoV-2 vaccine, either BNT162b2 or mRNA-1273. Altogether, 10 COVID-19 convalescent patients and a handful of SARS-CoV-2-naive healthy vaccine recipients made up the full study. In the study, cultures from other donors were sequenced using the Oncomine TCR Beta short-read assay on an Illumina iSeq 100. SARS-CoV-2 spike-specific CD4+ TCR repertoires were compared before and after mRNA vaccination in COVID-19 convalescent patients and in infection-naive vaccine recipients.

This clone showed up just once. Its antigen is unknown. One base away there is no much larger clone; base qualities are not given. Overall results and qualifications from the work: Marked clonal contraction was observed in both infection-induced and vaccine-induced clones at late post-vaccination timepoints, consistent with waning T cell responses. Only a small number of convalescent patients were included, and no early post-infection timepoints were available, which limited the study. In healthy vaccine recipients, vaccine-induced clones were almost all SARS-CoV-2 mono-reactive, with only 1 of 255 being cross-reactive with common cold coronaviruses.

The ViraFEST assay stimulated PBMC with viral peptide pools and then used TCR sequencing to identify antigen-specific CD4+ T cell clonotypes by expansion. After around 11 days of culture, CD4+ T cells were isolated with the EasySep CD4+ T cell isolation kit. Healthy vaccine recipients had no prior SARS-CoV-2 infection, confirmed by negative nucleocapsid antibodies before and after vaccination. Each well held roughly 2 million PBMC cultured in IMDM containing approximately 5% human AB serum, roughly 9.6 IU/ml IL-2 and gentamicin, along with roughly 10 ug/ml peptides. Half of the culture medium was replaced with fresh IL-2-containing medium on days 3 and 7. Each peptide stimulation condition was cultured in triplicate wells unless otherwise noted. Using Ficoll-Paque Plus gradient centrifugation, PBMC were separated from whole blood and then either used fresh or cryopreserved at -140C. Overlapping peptide pools spanned the spike proteins of SARS-CoV-2 and the common cold coronaviruses HCoV-NL63, HCoV-OC43 and HCoV-229E. The QIAamp micro DNA kit was used to extract genomic DNA from the cultured CD4+ T cells.

Libraries were made using the immunoSEQ multiplex PCR assay. DNA from the cultured, isolated CD4+ T cells was subjected to TCR beta CDR3 sequencing. The published analysis was carried out like this. Non-productive TCR sequences were discarded, and reads were trimmed to the CDR3 region, with only CDR3s of 7 or more amino acids retained. The MANAFEST web app was used to pick out antigen-specific clonotypes by comparing their expansion in peptide wells with that in reference cultures. To count as positive, a clone had to show expansion at FDR<0.05 compared with the reference and with all other wells, an odds ratio above 5, and a frequency above 0.1% in two replicate wells. Clonotypes significantly expanded in SARS-CoV-2 spike wells and in at least one common cold coronavirus spike condition were defined as cross-reactive. Levenshtein distance calculated with the stringdist R package was used to assess CDR3 similarity, and unrooted trees were constructed with ape in R 3.6.1. Imported from immuneACCESS, the table was reduced by TCRdb to in-frame sequences with V and J called. These copies leave out some clones; in studies compared against another copy, an unresolved V gene accounts for under half, and the cause of the remainder is not known. D and trimming were read from the DNA, whereas the V and J calls and clone size are those reported in that table. This sample comprises 9,000 to 13,000 clones, 74% of them detected only once. 20% to 30% of the sample belongs to the ten largest clones.

Trimming costs V 5 bases and J 0 bases, and their ends lie 6 bases apart. The CDR3 holds 13 amino acids from the cysteine to the phenylalanine. Left in the record is the CDR3 DNA by itself, 39 bases read in frame from the first base. Here the sequenced sample was CD4+ T cells from PBMCs cultured with HCoV-229E spike peptides, taken before COVID-19 vaccination. Taken with the paper, the label for cell subset or site translates to: HCoV-229E spike overlapping peptide pool stimulation. The V and J genes are TRBV12-3 or TRBV12-4 and TRBJ2-3; the D gene remains uncertain. The source of this sequence is a human donor who received a COVID-19 vaccine. DNA sequence: TGTGCCAGCAGTCGCGACAGCACAGATACGCAGTATTTT. It translates to CASSRDSTDTQYF.